This T cell receptor beta chain was retrieved from a study of blood T cell repertoires in COVID-19. Study at large: PBMCs, B-cell-depleted T cells, or T cells were the source of the cDNA or gDNA that made up the material.

The repertoire was sequenced with immunoSEQ multiplex PCR; TCRdb's copy has only in-frame clones and lacks some. The sample has a few hundred thousand clones; nearly 90% are singletons. V gave up 3 bases and J gave up 7 bases, with 14 bases separating them. From germline, CDR1 is SGDLS and CDR2 YYNGEE. The CDR3 contains 14 residues. The sequenced sample was PBMCs or T cells enriched from blood (not recorded which). The receptor was isolated from a woman aged 18-35 years with acute COVID-19. The V gene is TRBV9, the J gene TRBJ2-1; a possible D gene is TRBD2 (6 bases). CDR3 nucleotides: TGTGCCAGCAGCGGAGCCCCACGGGGGAATGAGCAGTTCTTC. This gives the protein CASSGAPRGNEQFF.